This T cell receptor (beta chain) was captured in a study of blood T cell repertoires in COVID-19. Study-level information: COVID-19 samples from acute and convalescent phases originated in the United States, Italy and Spain. Nucleic acid was either cDNA or gDNA, and it came from T cells, B-cell-depleted T cells, or PBMCs.

This clone was recorded once. The CDR3 is 16 amino acids. TCRdb keeps only in-frame clones here, not all; method: immunoSEQ multiplex PCR. The sample contains 200,000 or so clones, 70% to 85% of which appear only once. Ages ranged from roughly 18 to 95 years, with residence in around 24 US areas. This sequence originates from a woman aged 40 to 50 with acute COVID-19. The sequencing input was PBMCs or T cells enriched from blood (not recorded which). V and J are TRBV1 and TRBJ2-1; the D call in the table, TRBD2, was not verified against the DNA. TRBV1 is marked as a pseudogene. The CDR3 region has the DNA TGCACCAGCAGCCAAGTCTTCGAGCTCTCCTACAATGAGCAGTTCTTC. This gives the protein CTSSQVFELSYNEQFF.